The rows below give T cell receptor beta chains drawn from one sample of a study of identifying expanded T cells in peripheral blood. The method was immunoSEQ multiplex PCR; TCRdb's version includes in-frame clones alone and lacks a portion of them. The sample has 95,000 to 150,000 clones, 84% seen once; the top ten hold 3.3%. The material sequenced was blood. Receptors originate from a person aged 18 to 75 in good health. Both conserved end residues are part of each CDR3. Only some rows state a clone size, as once, few, many or a class for expanded clones.

abundance: .; v_gene: TRBV29-1; CDR3aa: CSVLDNEQFF
abundance: .; v_gene: TRBV29-1; CDR3aa: CSAQGLNEQYF
abundance: .; v_gene: TRBV6-5; CDR3aa: CASSYSSGGGQPQHF
abundance: .; v_gene: TRBV25-1; CDR3aa: CASSPQGLGEAFF
abundance: once; v_gene: TRBV19; CDR3aa: CASSMRGTEAFF
abundance: .; v_gene: TRBV27; CDR3aa: CASSLGQGAGELFF
abundance: .; v_gene: TRBV19; CDR3aa: CASSNGPNTEAFF
abundance: .; v_gene: TRBV7-9; CDR3aa: CASSLRGARGYTF
abundance: once; v_gene: TRBV4-2; CDR3aa: CASSQDWTAGQEEYTF
abundance: few; v_gene: TRBV6-5; CDR3aa: CASRDSNYGYTF
abundance: .; v_gene: TRBV5-6; CDR3aa: CASSLGGAGTEAFF
abundance: .; v_gene: TRBV6-6; CDR3aa: CASSYSGDGNSPLHF
abundance: .; v_gene: TRBV11-2; CDR3aa: CASSPSTGTRAFF
abundance: .; v_gene: TRBV18; CDR3aa: CASSPRGTNEQFF
abundance: .; v_gene: TRBV6-5; CDR3aa: CASSYSWESDSPLHF
abundance: .; v_gene: TRBV28; CDR3aa: CASSPRGSPTGDNSPLHF
abundance: .; v_gene: TRBV5-1; CDR3aa: CASSLRRQGNYEQYF
abundance: .; v_gene: TRBV15; CDR3aa: CATSARPGRAGYTF
abundance: .; v_gene: TRBV30; CDR3aa: CAWNRGLGFTDTQYF
abundance: once; v_gene: TRBV19; CDR3aa: CASRDTGGLPLHF